The rows below give T cell receptor beta chains drawn from one sample of a study of blood T cell repertoires in COVID-19. TCRdb's copy holds only in-frame clones and misses some; the assay was immunoSEQ multiplex PCR. The repertoire includes 130,000 or so clones, roughly 84% of them detected once, and more than 1.2% sits in the top ten. Sequenced sample: peripheral blood. The receptors were sampled from a man in his sixties with acute or convalescent COVID-19. The CDR3 runs from the conserved cysteine through the conserved F or W. The D gene is left open where the match is weak. Clone size is shown for a subset of rows, as once, few, many or a class of expanded clone.

d_call: .; clone_size: .; j_call: TRBJ2-5; v_call: TRBV11-2; cdr3_aa: CASSYRWGGAMETQYF; cdr3_nt: TGTGCCAGCAGCTACCGGTGGGGGGGGGCTATGGAGACCCAGTACTTC
d_call: .; clone_size: .; j_call: TRBJ1-2; v_call: TRBV28; cdr3_aa: CASSSRPGHLMGGYTF; cdr3_nt: TGTGCCAGCAGTTCACGACCGGGACACCTAATGGGAGGCTACACCTTC
d_call: .; clone_size: .; j_call: TRBJ2-1; v_call: TRBV3-1/TRBV3-2; cdr3_aa: CASSQVLRGRVNEQFF; cdr3_nt: TGTGCCAGCAGCCAAGTATTGCGGGGGCGGGTCAATGAGCAGTTCTTC
d_call: .; clone_size: .; j_call: TRBJ1-3; v_call: TRBV28; cdr3_aa: CASSLEAAGNTIYF; cdr3_nt: TGTGCCAGCAGTTTAGAGGCAGCCGGAAACACCATATATTTT
d_call: .; clone_size: few; j_call: TRBJ1-3; v_call: TRBV3-1/TRBV3-2; cdr3_aa: CASSQRVGLRGNTIYF; cdr3_nt: TGTGCCAGCAGCCAGAGGGTCGGACTGAGGGGAAACACCATATATTTT
d_call: .; clone_size: once; j_call: TRBJ2-3; v_call: TRBV7-3; cdr3_aa: CASSERGTDTQYF; cdr3_nt: TGTGCCAGCAGCGAGAGGGGCACAGATACGCAGTATTTT
d_call: .; clone_size: .; j_call: TRBJ2-3; v_call: TRBV5-1; cdr3_aa: CASSLVSESTDTQYF; cdr3_nt: TGCGCCAGCAGCTTGGTCTCGGAGAGCACAGATACGCAGTATTTT
d_call: .; clone_size: once; j_call: TRBJ1-3; v_call: TRBV6-5; cdr3_aa: CASFAGNTIYF; cdr3_nt: TGTGCCAGCTTCGCTGGAAACACCATATATTTT
d_call: TRBD1; clone_size: .; j_call: TRBJ2-7; v_call: TRBV19; cdr3_aa: CASNFRDRNYEQYF; cdr3_nt: TGTGCCAGTAATTTCCGGGACAGGAATTACGAGCAGTACTTC
d_call: .; clone_size: once; j_call: TRBJ1-2; v_call: TRBV24-1; cdr3_aa: CATSDTGRYGYTF; cdr3_nt: TGTGCCACCAGTGATACAGGGCGCTATGGCTACACCTTC
d_call: TRBD1; clone_size: .; j_call: TRBJ1-2; v_call: TRBV7-9; cdr3_aa: CASSSWDRGGYGYTF; cdr3_nt: TGTGCCAGCAGCTCCTGGGACAGGGGGGGCTATGGCTACACCTTC
d_call: .; clone_size: .; j_call: TRBJ1-1; v_call: TRBV29-1; cdr3_aa: CSIHRSNTEAFF; cdr3_nt: TGCAGCATACACAGGAGTAACACTGAAGCTTTCTTT
d_call: .; clone_size: .; j_call: TRBJ1-4; v_call: TRBV7-6; cdr3_aa: CASSSRGEKLFF; cdr3_nt: TGTGCCAGCAGCTCCCGAGGAGAAAAACTGTTTTTT
d_call: .; clone_size: once; j_call: TRBJ2-7; v_call: TRBV6-1; cdr3_aa: CASSAHPAGKTYEQYF; cdr3_nt: TGTGCCAGCAGTGCCCACCCCGCAGGGAAGACCTACGAGCAGTACTTC
d_call: .; clone_size: .; j_call: TRBJ2-5; v_call: TRBV12-3/TRBV12-4; cdr3_aa: CASSFLMETQYF; cdr3_nt: TGTGCCAGCAGTTTTCTTATGGAGACCCAGTACTTC
d_call: .; clone_size: once; j_call: TRBJ1-5; v_call: TRBV5-4; cdr3_aa: CASSLGGSSNQPQHF; cdr3_nt: TGTGCCAGCAGCTTGGGGGGCAGTAGCAATCAGCCCCAGCATTTT
d_call: .; clone_size: .; j_call: TRBJ2-3; v_call: TRBV9; cdr3_aa: CASSVVDSLVTDTQYF; cdr3_nt: TGTGCCAGCAGCGTAGTTGATAGCCTGGTAACAGATACGCAGTATTTT
d_call: .; clone_size: .; j_call: TRBJ1-2; v_call: TRBV6-1; cdr3_aa: CASSESGRDYGYTF; cdr3_nt: TGTGCCAGCAGTGAATCAGGGAGGGACTATGGCTACACCTTC
d_call: .; clone_size: .; j_call: TRBJ2-5; v_call: TRBV12-3/TRBV12-4; cdr3_aa: CASSPLAGETQYF; cdr3_nt: TGTGCCAGCAGCCCTCTGGCCGGGGAGACCCAGTACTTC
d_call: .; clone_size: .; j_call: TRBJ2-5; v_call: TRBV6-5; cdr3_aa: CASSYQGRTETQYF; cdr3_nt: TGTGCCAGCAGTTACCAGGGTAGGACAGAGACCCAGTACTTC
d_call: .; clone_size: .; j_call: TRBJ1-1; v_call: TRBV5-1; cdr3_aa: CASSLQDRANTEAFF; cdr3_nt: TGCGCCAGCAGCTTACAGGACAGAGCAAACACTGAAGCTTTCTTT
d_call: TRBD1; clone_size: .; j_call: TRBJ1-5; v_call: TRBV7-9; cdr3_aa: CASSLVFGTGVEQPQHF; cdr3_nt: TGTGCCAGCAGCTTAGTGTTCGGGACAGGGGTTGAGCAGCCCCAGCATTTT
d_call: TRBD2; clone_size: .; j_call: TRBJ2-2; v_call: TRBV19; cdr3_aa: CASTTMGGGRISNTGELFF; cdr3_nt: TGTGCCAGTACCACTATGGGAGGCGGGAGGATCTCGAACACCGGGGAGCTGTTTTTT
d_call: .; clone_size: .; j_call: TRBJ1-2; v_call: TRBV19; cdr3_aa: CASSIEMQANYGYTF; cdr3_nt: TGTGCCAGTAGTATAGAGATGCAGGCGAACTATGGCTACACCTTC
d_call: TRBD1; clone_size: .; j_call: TRBJ1-1; v_call: TRBV7-3; cdr3_aa: CASSTGGEAEAFF; cdr3_nt: TGTGCCAGTAGTACAGGGGGAGAGGCTGAAGCTTTCTTT
d_call: TRBD1; clone_size: few; j_call: TRBJ1-5; v_call: TRBV7-2; cdr3_aa: CASSPSRDRGRPQHF; cdr3_nt: TGTGCCAGCAGCCCGTCCCGGGACAGAGGGCGGCCCCAGCATTTT
d_call: .; clone_size: .; j_call: TRBJ1-3; v_call: TRBV6-5; cdr3_aa: CASSYTTGNTIYF; cdr3_nt: TGTGCCAGCAGTTATACGACAGGAAACACCATATATTTT
d_call: TRBD1; clone_size: .; j_call: TRBJ2-1; v_call: TRBV14; cdr3_aa: CASSQRTGGSYNEQFF; cdr3_nt: TGTGCCAGCAGCCAACGGACAGGGGGCTCCTACAATGAGCAGTTCTTC
d_call: TRBD2; clone_size: .; j_call: TRBJ2-1; v_call: TRBV7-2; cdr3_aa: CASSLGASGDMEQFF; cdr3_nt: TGTGCCAGCAGCCTGGGGGCTAGCGGGGACATGGAGCAGTTCTTC
d_call: TRBD1; clone_size: .; j_call: TRBJ1-1; v_call: TRBV7-9; cdr3_aa: CASSPRTGGDTTEAFF; cdr3_nt: TGTGCCAGCAGCCCTCGGACAGGGGGCGATACCACTGAAGCTTTCTTT
d_call: .; clone_size: .; j_call: TRBJ2-1; v_call: TRBV29-1; cdr3_aa: CSVVTRRYNEQFF; cdr3_nt: TGCAGCGTGGTGACTAGGCGCTACAATGAGCAGTTCTTC
d_call: TRBD1; clone_size: .; j_call: TRBJ2-7; v_call: TRBV7-9; cdr3_aa: CASSLGTGSYEQYF; cdr3_nt: TGTGCCAGCAGCCTTGGGACAGGGAGCTACGAGCAGTACTTC
d_call: TRBD2; clone_size: few; j_call: TRBJ2-1; v_call: TRBV19; cdr3_aa: CASGPGAAARLGLAGDSYNEQFF; cdr3_nt: TGTGCCAGTGGTCCCGGGGCAGCGGCTAGGTTAGGACTAGCGGGAGATTCCTACAATGAGCAGTTCTTC
d_call: .; clone_size: .; j_call: TRBJ1-6; v_call: TRBV11-2; cdr3_aa: CASSLDINSPLHF; cdr3_nt: TGTGCCAGCAGCTTGGACATCAATTCACCCCTCCACTTT
d_call: TRBD1; clone_size: .; j_call: TRBJ2-7; v_call: TRBV23-1; cdr3_aa: CASSQSDRTGGWPDAYEQYF; cdr3_nt: TGCGCCAGCAGTCAATCTGATAGGACAGGGGGCTGGCCCGATGCCTACGAGCAGTACTTC
d_call: TRBD2; clone_size: .; j_call: TRBJ2-7; v_call: TRBV6-2/TRBV6-3; cdr3_aa: CASSHPGTSARVHEQYF; cdr3_nt: TGTGCCAGCAGTCACCCGGGGACTAGCGCCCGAGTTCACGAGCAGTACTTC
d_call: .; clone_size: .; j_call: TRBJ1-1; v_call: TRBV21-1; cdr3_aa: CASSPYGQGNYDKSNTEAFF; cdr3_nt: TGTGCCAGCAGCCCCTACGGACAGGGAAATTATGATAAATCGAACACTGAAGCTTTCTTT
d_call: TRBD1; clone_size: few; j_call: TRBJ2-3; v_call: TRBV5-6; cdr3_aa: CASSRDRDTDTQYF; cdr3_nt: TGTGCCAGCAGCCGGGACAGGGACACAGATACGCAGTATTTT
d_call: .; clone_size: .; j_call: TRBJ2-3; v_call: TRBV6-5; cdr3_aa: CASRSPRDTTDTQYF; cdr3_nt: TGTGCCAGCAGATCTCCCCGGGACACCACAGATACGCAGTATTTT
d_call: TRBD1; clone_size: .; j_call: TRBJ2-7; v_call: TRBV27; cdr3_aa: CASRETGVHEQYF; cdr3_nt: TGTGCCAGCAGGGAGACAGGGGTCCACGAGCAGTACTTC
d_call: TRBD1; clone_size: .; j_call: TRBJ1-5; v_call: TRBV24-1; cdr3_aa: CATSDTGAFNQPQHF; cdr3_nt: TGTGCCACCAGTGACACAGGGGCATTCAATCAGCCCCAGCATTTT
d_call: .; clone_size: .; j_call: TRBJ1-5; v_call: TRBV6-5; cdr3_aa: CASSLSRTDSNQPQHF; cdr3_nt: TGTGCCAGCAGTTTAAGCCGGACAGATAGCAATCAGCCCCAGCATTTT
d_call: TRBD1; clone_size: .; j_call: TRBJ2-7; v_call: TRBV19; cdr3_aa: CASQGGTGSYEQYF; cdr3_nt: TGTGCCAGTCAGGGCGGGACAGGGTCCTACGAGCAGTACTTC
d_call: TRBD1; clone_size: .; j_call: TRBJ1-5; v_call: TRBV19; cdr3_aa: CASSWGGQGNQPQHF; cdr3_nt: TGTGCCAGTAGTTGGGGGGGACAGGGCAATCAGCCCCAGCATTTT
d_call: TRBD1; clone_size: .; j_call: TRBJ2-3; v_call: TRBV5-1; cdr3_aa: CASSLTPSTGGADTQYF; cdr3_nt: TGCGCCAGCAGCTTGACCCCCTCGACAGGGGGCGCAGATACGCAGTATTTT